The rows below give T cell receptor beta chains drawn from one sample of a study of cytomegalovirus exposure and HLA in healthy donors. Here immunoSEQ multiplex PCR was the method, and the copy in TCRdb shows in-frame clones only, minus some. Among 120,000 or so clones, approximately 80% were seen once, and the ten largest hold around 3.3%. Sequenced input: PBMCs. The receptors originated from a male donor in good health and CMV-seronegative. Both conserved end residues are part of each CDR3. D genes are given only for firm matches. Part of the rows lack a size; the others show once, few, many or a class for expanded clones.

CDR3: CAWSRGHLGDNEQFF; DNA: TGTGCCTGGAGCCGCGGACACCTAGGCGACAATGAGCAGTTCTTC; V: TRBV30; D: -; size: -; J: TRBJ2-1
CDR3: CAHDLGADYGYTF; DNA: TGTGCGCACGATCTGGGGGCGGACTATGGCTACACCTTC; V: TRBV30; D: -; size: -; J: TRBJ1-2
CDR3: CASSRTSGEYNEQFF; DNA: TGTGCCAGCAGCCGTACTAGCGGGGAGTACAATGAGCAGTTCTTC; V: TRBV6-6; D: TRBD2; size: -; J: TRBJ2-1
CDR3: CASNQRGQGVFREATEAFF; DNA: TGCGCCAGCAACCAAAGAGGACAGGGGGTTTTTAGGGAGGCCACTGAAGCTTTCTTT; V: TRBV4-3; D: TRBD1; size: -; J: TRBJ1-1
CDR3: CASSRGGWQETQYF; DNA: TGCGCCAGCAGTCGGGGGGGGTGGCAAGAGACCCAGTACTTC; V: TRBV5-1; D: TRBD2; size: once; J: TRBJ2-5
CDR3: CAWEGTAMNTEAFF; DNA: TGTGCCTGGGAAGGGACAGCGATGAACACTGAAGCTTTCTTT; V: TRBV30; D: TRBD1; size: -; J: TRBJ1-1
CDR3: CASRTGGSGNTIYF; DNA: TGTGCCAGCAGAACAGGCGGCTCTGGAAACACCATATATTTT; V: TRBV7-8; D: -; size: -; J: TRBJ1-3
CDR3: CASSPGGDSGNTIYF; DNA: TGTGCCAGCAGCCCCGGAGGGGACTCTGGAAACACCATATATTTT; V: TRBV11-2; D: -; size: -; J: TRBJ1-3
CDR3: CASSSVVGRTYEQYF; DNA: TGTGCCAGCAGCTCCGTCGTTGGCAGGACCTACGAGCAGTACTTC; V: TRBV11-2; D: -; size: -; J: TRBJ2-7
CDR3: CASIGTGNSPLHF; DNA: TGTGCCAGCATTGGGACAGGGAATTCACCCCTCCACTTT; V: TRBV6-5; D: TRBD1; size: once; J: TRBJ1-6
CDR3: CASSARDRVYEQYF; DNA: TGTGCCAGCAGTGCCCGGGACAGGGTATACGAGCAGTACTTC; V: TRBV9; D: TRBD1; size: -; J: TRBJ2-7
CDR3: CASSPPWGLVPYEQYF; DNA: TGTGCCAGCAGCCCCCCATGGGGGCTTGTGCCCTACGAGCAGTACTTC; V: TRBV5-6; D: -; size: -; J: TRBJ2-7
CDR3: CASSIPGSGEKLFF; DNA: TGTGCCAGCAGCATACCGGGCTCGGGGGAAAAACTGTTTTTT; V: TRBV7-2; D: -; size: -; J: TRBJ1-4
CDR3: CASSLEGQLGFSILEQFF; DNA: TGTGCCAGCAGCTTAGAGGGACAACTAGGGTTTAGTATTCTTGAGCAGTTCTTC; V: TRBV7-6; D: -; size: -; J: TRBJ2-1
CDR3: CASSEPQTDQPQHF; DNA: TGTGCCAGCAGTGAACCACAGACCGATCAGCCCCAGCATTTT; V: TRBV2; D: -; size: -; J: TRBJ1-5
CDR3: CASSAEPLMNTEAFF; DNA: TGTGCCAGCAGTGCGGAGCCCCTCATGAACACTGAAGCTTTCTTT; V: TRBV6-4; D: -; size: -; J: TRBJ1-1
CDR3: CASSLAGDTEAFF; DNA: TGCGCCAGCAGCTTGGCAGGGGACACTGAAGCTTTCTTT; V: TRBV5-1; D: -; size: -; J: TRBJ1-1
CDR3: CASSLLSQGEQYF; DNA: TGTGCCAGCAGTTTATTGTCACAGGGCGAGCAGTACTTC; V: TRBV28; D: -; size: -; J: TRBJ2-7
CDR3: CASSEAEEGPDTQYF; DNA: TGTGCCAGCAGTGAAGCGGAGGAGGGCCCAGATACGCAGTATTTT; V: TRBV6-1; D: -; size: -; J: TRBJ2-3
CDR3: CASSLGWRPLQQYF; DNA: TGTGCCAGCAGCTTAGGGTGGCGGCCCCTCCAGCAGTACTTC; V: TRBV11-2; D: -; size: -; J: TRBJ2-7
CDR3: CASSLPGTVHTGELFF; DNA: TGTGCCAGCAGCCTACCAGGGACAGTACACACCGGGGAGCTGTTTTTT; V: TRBV5-4; D: TRBD1; size: -; J: TRBJ2-2
CDR3: CSSSPRTEEGEQYF; DNA: TGTTCCAGCAGCCCACGGACAGAAGAGGGCGAGCAGTACTTC; V: TRBV7-9; D: -; size: -; J: TRBJ2-7
CDR3: CASSVNPEQPQHF; DNA: TGTGCCAGCAGCGTAAACCCAGAACAGCCCCAGCATTTT; V: TRBV9; D: -; size: -; J: TRBJ1-5
CDR3: CASSSGGDTGELFF; DNA: TGCGCCAGCAGTAGCGGGGGAGACACCGGGGAGCTGTTTTTT; V: TRBV5-1; D: TRBD2; size: -; J: TRBJ2-2
CDR3: CASSVVPGGGGRVTDTQYF; DNA: TGTGCCAGCAGCGTAGTTCCTGGTGGGGGGGGTCGGGTCACAGATACGCAGTATTTT; V: TRBV9; D: TRBD2; size: once; J: TRBJ2-3
CDR3: CASSASYEQYF; DNA: TGTGCCAGCAGCGCGTCGTACGAGCAGTACTTC; V: TRBV7-9; D: -; size: -; J: TRBJ2-7
CDR3: CASSLGPTDTQYF; DNA: TGTGCCAGCAGCTTGGGCCCCACAGATACGCAGTATTTT; V: TRBV11-3; D: -; size: -; J: TRBJ2-3
CDR3: CASSLADSTMNTEAFF; DNA: TGCGCCAGCAGCTTGGCAGACAGCACTATGAACACTGAAGCTTTCTTT; V: TRBV5-1; D: -; size: -; J: TRBJ1-1
CDR3: CASSVGTAYYGYTF; DNA: TGTGCCAGCAGCGTTGGGACAGCGTACTATGGCTACACCTTC; V: TRBV9; D: TRBD1; size: few; J: TRBJ1-2
CDR3: CASSQDGSTGSEQYF; DNA: TGTGCCAGCAGCCAAGATGGGTCGACAGGGAGCGAGCAGTACTTC; V: TRBV4-2; D: TRBD1; size: -; J: TRBJ2-7
CDR3: CASSQGSIRATNEKLFF; DNA: TGTGCCAGCAGCCAAGGGTCAATCAGGGCCACTAATGAAAAACTGTTTTTT; V: TRBV14; D: -; size: -; J: TRBJ1-4
CDR3: CASGGSGETQYF; DNA: TGTGCCAGCGGCGGCTCGGGAGAGACCCAGTACTTC; V: TRBV6-1; D: -; size: few; J: TRBJ2-5
CDR3: CASSGIGGTNTGELFF; DNA: TGTGCCAGCAGCGGTATCGGGGGGACAAACACCGGGGAGCTGTTTTTT; V: TRBV9; D: -; size: -; J: TRBJ2-2
CDR3: CASSWEGRGGNTEAFF; DNA: TGCGCCAGCAGCTGGGAGGGGAGAGGAGGGAACACTGAAGCTTTCTTT; V: TRBV5-1; D: -; size: -; J: TRBJ1-1
CDR3: CASSLERRAYEQYF; DNA: TGTGCCAGCAGCTTAGAGAGACGGGCCTACGAGCAGTACTTC; V: TRBV7-2; D: -; size: -; J: TRBJ2-7
CDR3: CASSQARAARGELFF; DNA: TGTGCCAGCAGCCAAGCTCGTGCAGCGCGCGGGGAGCTGTTTTTT; V: TRBV4-2; D: -; size: -; J: TRBJ2-2
CDR3: CASSLYRNTEAFF; DNA: TGTGCCAGCAGCTTATACAGGAACACTGAAGCTTTCTTT; V: TRBV11-2; D: -; size: few; J: TRBJ1-1
CDR3: CASSPRQGANTEAFF; DNA: TGTGCCAGCAGCCCCCGACAGGGGGCGAACACTGAAGCTTTCTTT; V: TRBV7-9; D: TRBD1; size: -; J: TRBJ1-1
CDR3: CASSFRDIPEAFF; DNA: TGTGCCAGCAGCTTCCGGGACATCCCTGAAGCTTTCTTT; V: TRBV11-1; D: -; size: -; J: TRBJ1-1
CDR3: CASSEGQGSFYEQYF; DNA: TGTGCCAGCAGTGAGGGACAGGGGTCATTCTACGAGCAGTACTTC; V: TRBV2; D: TRBD1; size: -; J: TRBJ2-7
CDR3: CASSPGYEQYF; DNA: TGTGCCAGCAGCCCAGGGTACGAGCAGTACTTC; V: TRBV7-2; D: -; size: -; J: TRBJ2-7
CDR3: CAWSVGGTSYEQYF; DNA: TGTGCCTGGAGTGTTGGGGGGACCTCCTACGAGCAGTACTTC; V: TRBV30; D: -; size: few; J: TRBJ2-7
CDR3: CASSTPGRNYGYTF; DNA: TGTGCCAGCAGCACCCCGGGGAGGAACTATGGCTACACCTTC; V: TRBV7-8; D: -; size: -; J: TRBJ1-2
CDR3: CASSYLAASYNEQFF; DNA: TGTGCCAGCAGTTACCTAGCGGCTTCATACAATGAGCAGTTCTTC; V: TRBV6-5; D: TRBD2; size: -; J: TRBJ2-1
CDR3: CASSYPSYGYTF; DNA: TGTGCCAGCAGTTACCCCAGCTATGGCTACACCTTC; V: TRBV28; D: -; size: -; J: TRBJ1-2
CDR3: CASSQLAGASYEQYF; DNA: TGTGCCAGCAGCCAATTAGCGGGGGCCTCCTACGAGCAGTACTTC; V: TRBV4-2; D: TRBD2; size: few; J: TRBJ2-7
CDR3: CASSYGGGHTGELFF; DNA: TGTGCCAGCAGTTACGGGGGGGGGCACACCGGGGAGCTGTTTTTT; V: TRBV6-5; D: -; size: -; J: TRBJ2-2
CDR3: CASRKGQGLSYEQYF; DNA: TGTGCCAGCAGAAAGGGACAGGGGTTATCCTACGAGCAGTACTTC; V: TRBV6-5; D: TRBD1; size: -; J: TRBJ2-7
CDR3: CASSFRGDEQFF; DNA: TGTGCCAGCAGTTTCCGAGGTGATGAGCAGTTCTTC; V: TRBV28; D: -; size: once; J: TRBJ2-1
CDR3: CARGTGGDEQFF; DNA: TGTGCCAGGGGCACAGGGGGCGATGAGCAGTTCTTC; V: TRBV6-8; D: TRBD1; size: -; J: TRBJ2-1
CDR3: CASSPSMGGRSYEQYF; DNA: TGTGCCAGCAGCCCAAGCATGGGGGGAAGGAGCTACGAGCAGTACTTC; V: TRBV27; D: -; size: -; J: TRBJ2-7
CDR3: CAISELDYEQYF; DNA: TGTGCCATCAGTGAGTTAGACTACGAGCAGTACTTC; V: TRBV10-3; D: -; size: -; J: TRBJ2-7
CDR3: CASRPEGDTEAFF; DNA: TGTGCCAGCAGGCCCGAAGGGGACACTGAAGCTTTCTTT; V: TRBV6-6; D: -; size: -; J: TRBJ1-1
CDR3: CASSLPTGGAYGYTF; DNA: TGTGCCAGCAGCCTGCCCACCGGGGGGGCCTATGGCTACACCTTC; V: TRBV5-6; D: -; size: few; J: TRBJ1-2
CDR3: CASSQVVRREPNYGYTF; DNA: TGCGCCAGCAGCCAAGTCGTTCGACGGGAACCTAACTATGGCTACACCTTC; V: TRBV4-1; D: -; size: -; J: TRBJ1-2
CDR3: CASSPRTGNQETQYF; DNA: TGTGCCAGCTCACCAAGGACAGGAAATCAAGAGACCCAGTACTTC; V: TRBV18; D: TRBD1; size: few; J: TRBJ2-5
CDR3: CASSLALADTQYF; DNA: TGCGCCAGCAGCTTGGCGCTAGCGGATACGCAGTATTTT; V: TRBV5-1; D: -; size: -; J: TRBJ2-3
CDR3: CASSYRGGQDYGYTF; DNA: TGTGCCAGCAGTTACCGCGGGGGACAGGACTATGGCTACACCTTC; V: TRBV6-5; D: TRBD1; size: -; J: TRBJ1-2